These T cell receptor beta chains were read from a single sample in a study of blood T cells in healthy people across ages. TCRdb ran MiXCR on the 5' RACE reads and lists one entry per CDR3 protein. Here the sample spans 700,000 or so distinct CDR3 sequences, around 41% being singletons. Material: blood. These receptors were obtained from a man aged 80 or over in good health. Each CDR3 is given with its conserved first and last residue. The D gene is left open where the match is weak. Some rows mark clone size as missing; the rest say once, few, many or name a class of expanded clone.

TRBV6-2/TRBV6-3	few	.	TRBJ2-3	CASTTRGATQYF	TGTGCCAGCACAACAAGGGGTGCTACGCAGTATTTT
TRBV4-1	.	.	TRBJ1-6	CASSQDLQGPPLHF	TGCGCCAGCAGCCAAGATTTACAGGGTCCACCCCTCCACTTT
TRBV6-2/TRBV6-3	.	.	TRBJ2-3	CVSSKEGTDTQYF	TGTGTCAGCAGCAAAGAGGGTACAGATACGCAGTATTTT
TRBV6-5	few	TRBD2	TRBJ2-1	CASSYSGLALNEQFF	TGTGCCAGCAGTTACTCGGGACTAGCCCTCAATGAGCAGTTCTTC
TRBV7-2	.	TRBD2	TRBJ2-4	CASSLSSPGGGNIQYF	TGTGCCAGCAGCCTGTCGTCGCCGGGAGGAGGAAACATTCAGTACTTC
TRBV7-2	.	.	TRBJ2-7	CASSLSGAGSSYEQYF	TGTGCCAGCAGCCTCTCCGGGGCAGGGAGCTCCTACGAGCAGTACTTC
TRBV5-1	.	TRBD1	TRBJ2-7	CASSLGDRAYEQYF	TGTGCCAGCAGTTTAGGGGACAGAGCCTACGAGCAGTACTTC
TRBV7-3	.	TRBD1	TRBJ2-2	CASSLTGGKTGELFF	TGTGCCAGCAGCTTAACAGGGGGCAAGACCGGGGAGCTGTTTTTT
TRBV11-2	few	.	TRBJ2-1	CASSLGSGWYNEQFF	TGTGCCAGCAGCTTAGGGTCCGGCTGGTACAATGAGCAGTTCTTC
TRBV15	.	.	TRBJ2-7	CATSRDSRSEFEQYF	TGTGCCACCAGCAGAGACTCTAGATCAGAGTTCGAGCAGTACTTC
TRBV2	few	TRBD1	TRBJ1-2	CASSEAGQGYGYTF	TGTGCCAGCAGTGAAGCTGGACAGGGCTATGGCTACACCTTC
TRBV27	.	.	TRBJ1-1	CASRRGYGSTEAFF	TGTGCCAGCAGGAGGGGATACGGGAGCACTGAAGCTTTCTTT
TRBV10-3	.	.	TRBJ2-7	CAISEKQVYEQYF	TGTGCCATCAGTGAAAAACAGGTCTACGAGCAGTACTTC
TRBV20-1	few	TRBD1	TRBJ1-1	CSATDRGLSTEAFF	TGCAGTGCTACGGACAGGGGGCTAAGCACTGAAGCTTTCTTT
TRBV6-2/TRBV6-3	few	.	TRBJ1-6	CASSFREYNSPLHF	TGTGCCAGCAGTTTCCGGGAATATAATTCACCCCTCCACTTT
TRBV4-2	.	TRBD1	TRBJ1-6	CASSQDGTVNSPPHF	TGTGCCAGTAGCCAAGACGGGACAGTAAATTCACCCCCCCACTTT
TRBV2	many	TRBD2	TRBJ2-1	CASSQIRTSGGQGGNEQFF	TGTGCCAGCAGTCAAATCCGGACTAGCGGGGGCCAGGGGGGCAATGAGCAGTTCTTC
TRBV12-3/TRBV12-4	.	.	TRBJ1-4	CASSPTTLGIEKLIF	TGTGCCAGCAGTCCTACGACTCTGGGGATTGAAAAACTGATTTTT
TRBV20-1	few	TRBD1	TRBJ2-5	CSAKGQGRVQYF	TGCAGTGCTAAAGGACAGGGAAGGGTGCAGTACTTC
TRBV4-2	once	.	TRBJ1-1	CASSQVQSPNTEAFF	TGTGCCAGCAGCCAAGTACAGAGCCCGAACACTGAAGCTTTCTTT
TRBV7-9	.	TRBD2	TRBJ2-5	CASRPGTSGGQETQYF	TGTGCCAGTCGACCCGGGACTAGCGGGGGCCAAGAGACCCAGTACTTC
TRBV27	.	TRBD1	TRBJ2-2	CASSNRGLNTGELFF	TGTGCCAGCAGTAACAGGGGGCTCAACACCGGGGAGCTGTTTTTT
TRBV27	few	TRBD1	TRBJ2-7	CASSQGYTGRASGTVSYEQYF	TGTGCCAGCAGTCAAGGGTACACGGGGCGGGCTTCGGGGACAGTTTCCTACGAGCAGTACTTC
TRBV5-1	.	TRBD1	TRBJ2-3	CASSLGTGGAGTDTQYF	TGCGCCAGCAGCTTGGGAACAGGGGGCGCAGGCACAGATACGCAGTATTTT
TRBV7-2	few	.	TRBJ2-1	CASSLVGRRNEQFF	TGTGCCAGCAGCTTAGTAGGGAGAAGGAATGAGCAGTTCTTC
TRBV9	few	TRBD2	TRBJ2-3	CASSPQIPGLAFEAMTDTQYF	TGTGCCAGCAGCCCCCAGATCCCGGGACTAGCGTTCGAGGCCATGACAGATACGCAGTATTTT
TRBV20-1	few	TRBD2	TRBJ2-3	CSARSLADPTDTQYF	TGCAGTGCTAGAAGCCTAGCGGATCCCACAGATACGCAGTATTTT
TRBV20-1	few	.	TRBJ1-2	CSASPNYGYTF	TGCAGTGCTAGTCCAAACTATGGCTACACCTTC
TRBV12-3/TRBV12-4	.	.	TRBJ1-6	CASSRDFTGSSPLHF	TGTGCCAGCAGCCGGGACTTCACGGGTAGTTCACCCCTCCACTTT
TRBV11-1	.	TRBD1	TRBJ2-1	CASSTWFGTGASGSSYNEQFF	TGTGCCAGCAGCACTTGGTTCGGGACAGGGGCTAGCGGGTCCTCCTACAATGAGCAGTTCTTC
TRBV20-1	.	.	TRBJ2-5	CSARDWVGVQETQYF	TGCAGTGCTAGAGATTGGGTAGGGGTTCAAGAGACCCAGTACTTC
TRBV5-1	many	.	TRBJ1-6	CASSLGGNSSPLHF	TGCGCCAGCAGCTTAGGGGGGAACAGTTCACCCCTCCACTTT
TRBV4-3	few	TRBD2	TRBJ2-1	CASSQDPGGSSYNEQFF	TGCGCCAGCAGCCAAGATCCGGGGGGGAGCTCCTACAATGAGCAGTTCTTC
TRBV29-1	many	TRBD2	TRBJ2-3	CSGRRGVGTDTQYF	TGCAGCGGTCGACGGGGGGTAGGCACAGATACGCAGTATTTT
TRBV5-6	few	TRBD2	TRBJ2-5	CASSPGTSGSGETQYF	TGTGCCAGCAGCCCCGGGACTAGCGGGAGCGGGGAGACCCAGTACTTC
TRBV7-8	few	.	TRBJ2-5	CASSFGQGGETQYF	TGTGCCAGCAGCTTTGGACAGGGAGGGGAGACCCAGTACTTC
TRBV6-2/TRBV6-3	.	.	TRBJ2-7	CASKPGRVSYNEQYF	TGTGCCAGCAAACCAGGGAGAGTCTCCTACAATGAGCAGTACTTC
TRBV6-1	once	TRBD2	TRBJ2-5	CASTEGGLAGGRRRETQYF	TGTGCCAGCACCGAAGGGGGCCTAGCGGGAGGGCGTAGGAGAGAGACCCAGTACTTC
TRBV20-1	.	.	TRBJ2-1	CSARDKDSPYNEQFF	TGCAGTGCTAGAGACAAAGATAGCCCCTACAATGAGCAGTTCTTC
TRBV13	.	TRBD2	TRBJ2-1	CASSFGTTHQFF	TGTGCCAGCAGCTTCGGGACTACCCATCAGTTCTTC
TRBV28	.	TRBD1	TRBJ2-1	CASSIPTQGDGEQFF	TGTGCCAGCAGTATACCCACTCAGGGGGATGGGGAGCAGTTCTTC
TRBV5-1	few	.	TRBJ1-2	CASSLGAGANSYGYTF	TGCGCCAGCAGCTTGGGAGCAGGGGCGAATTCCTATGGCTACACCTTC
TRBV6-6	.	.	TRBJ1-2	CASTRDTNYGYTF	TGTGCCAGCACTAGAGACACTAACTATGGCTACACCTTC
TRBV6-5	.	TRBD2	TRBJ2-7	CASSLAGTESSYEQYF	TGTGCCAGCAGCTTAGCGGGGACCGAGAGCTCCTACGAGCAGTACTTC
TRBV12-3/TRBV12-4	.	.	TRBJ1-5	CASSLGENQPQHF	TGTGCCAGCAGTTTAGGCGAGAATCAGCCCCAGCATTTT
TRBV12-3/TRBV12-4	.	.	TRBJ1-2	CASSLARGSGYGYTF	TGTGCCAGCAGTTTAGCCCGGGGATCGGGCTATGGCTACACCTTC
TRBV5-4	few	.	TRBJ2-7	CASSLEVGRGGSEQYF	TGTGCCAGCAGCTTGGAAGTCGGCAGGGGAGGGTCCGAGCAGTACTTC
TRBV20-1	few	.	TRBJ1-1	CSADGGTTEAFF	TGCAGTGCAGATGGAGGGACCACTGAAGCTTTCTTT
TRBV20-1	.	TRBD1	TRBJ2-7	CSADNRDRDEQYF	TGCAGTGCTGACAACCGGGACAGGGACGAGCAGTACTTC
TRBV4-2	.	.	TRBJ1-1	CASSQGTATNTEAFF	TGTGCCAGCAGCCAAGGGACAGCCACCAACACTGAAGCTTTCTTT
TRBV7-7	once	.	TRBJ2-5	CASSFARANEQYF	TGTGCTAGCAGCTTCGCGAGGGCCAATGAGCAGTACTTC
TRBV4-1	few	.	TRBJ1-5	CASSRLLRDDHSNQPQHF	TGCGCCAGCAGCCGATTGTTACGGGACGACCATAGCAATCAGCCCCAGCATTTT
TRBV7-7	few	.	TRBJ2-3	CASSLRPGGTDTQYF	TGTGCCAGCAGCTTAAGGCCCGGGGGCACAGATACGCAGTATTTT